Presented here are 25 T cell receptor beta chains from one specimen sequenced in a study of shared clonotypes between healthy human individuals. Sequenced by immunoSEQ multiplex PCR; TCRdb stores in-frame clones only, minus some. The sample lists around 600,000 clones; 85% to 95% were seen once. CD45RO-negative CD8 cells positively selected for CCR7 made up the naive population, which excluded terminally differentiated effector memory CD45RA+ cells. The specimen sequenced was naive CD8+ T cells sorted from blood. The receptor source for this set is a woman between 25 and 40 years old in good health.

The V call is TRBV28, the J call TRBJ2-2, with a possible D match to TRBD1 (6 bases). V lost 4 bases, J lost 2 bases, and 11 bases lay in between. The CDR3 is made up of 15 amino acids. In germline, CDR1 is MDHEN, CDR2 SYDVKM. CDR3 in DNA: TGTGCCAGCAGTTCAGGGGCCGCAAACACCGGGGAGCTGTTTTTT. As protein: CASSSGAANTGELFF.

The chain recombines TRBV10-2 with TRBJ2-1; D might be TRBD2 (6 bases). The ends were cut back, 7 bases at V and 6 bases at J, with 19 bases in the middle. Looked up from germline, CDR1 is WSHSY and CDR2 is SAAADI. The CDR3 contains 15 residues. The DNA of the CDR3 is TGCGCCAGCACGAGACTAGAGGGGCTGGGCAATGAGCAGTTCTTC. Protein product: CASTRLEGLGNEQFF.

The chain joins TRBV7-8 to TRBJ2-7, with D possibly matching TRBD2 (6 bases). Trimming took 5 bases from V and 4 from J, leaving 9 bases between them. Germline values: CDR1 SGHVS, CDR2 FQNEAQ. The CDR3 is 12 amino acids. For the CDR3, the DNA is TGTGCCAGCAGCCCTGGGGGGTACGAGCAGTACTTC. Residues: CASSPGGYEQYF.

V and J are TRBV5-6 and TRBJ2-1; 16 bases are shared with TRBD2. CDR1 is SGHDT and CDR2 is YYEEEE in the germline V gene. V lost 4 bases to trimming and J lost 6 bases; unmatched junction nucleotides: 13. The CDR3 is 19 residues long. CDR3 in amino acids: CASSGIPGLAGGPANEQFF. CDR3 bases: TGTGCCAGCAGCGGTATCCCGGGACTAGCGGGAGGGCCAGCCAATGAGCAGTTCTTC.

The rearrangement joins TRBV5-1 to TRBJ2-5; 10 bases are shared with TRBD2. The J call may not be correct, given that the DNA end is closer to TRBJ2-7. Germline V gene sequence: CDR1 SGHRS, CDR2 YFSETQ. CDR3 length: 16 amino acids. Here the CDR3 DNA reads TGCGCCAGCAGCTTGGCTAGCGGGGGCCTCTCCTACGAGCAGTACTTC. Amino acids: CASSLASGGLSYEQYF.

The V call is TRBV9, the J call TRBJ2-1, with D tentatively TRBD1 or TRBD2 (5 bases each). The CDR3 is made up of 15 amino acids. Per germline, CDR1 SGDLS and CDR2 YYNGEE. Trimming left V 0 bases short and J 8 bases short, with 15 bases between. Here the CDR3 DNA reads TGTGCCAGCAGCGTAGAGGGACGAAACGTACATGAGCAGTTCTTC. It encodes CASSVEGRNVHEQFF.

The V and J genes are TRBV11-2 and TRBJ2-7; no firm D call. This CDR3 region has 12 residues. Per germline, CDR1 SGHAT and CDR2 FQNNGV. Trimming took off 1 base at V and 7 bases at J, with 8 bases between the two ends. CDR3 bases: TGTGCCAGCAGCTTAGCCGGGTGGGAGCAGTACTTC. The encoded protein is CASSLAGWEQYF.

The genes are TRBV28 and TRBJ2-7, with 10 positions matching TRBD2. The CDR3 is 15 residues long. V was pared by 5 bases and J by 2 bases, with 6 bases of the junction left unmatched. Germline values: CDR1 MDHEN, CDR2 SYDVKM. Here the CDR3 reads CASSLGLAATYEQYF. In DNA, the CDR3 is TGTGCCAGCAGTCTTGGACTAGCGGCCACCTACGAGCAGTACTTC.

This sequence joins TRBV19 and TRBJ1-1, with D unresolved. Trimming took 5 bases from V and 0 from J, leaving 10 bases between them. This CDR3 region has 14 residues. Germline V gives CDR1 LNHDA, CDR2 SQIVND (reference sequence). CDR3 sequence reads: CASSPSRLNTEAFF. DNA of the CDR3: TGTGCCAGTAGTCCGTCCAGGTTGAACACTGAAGCTTTCTTT.

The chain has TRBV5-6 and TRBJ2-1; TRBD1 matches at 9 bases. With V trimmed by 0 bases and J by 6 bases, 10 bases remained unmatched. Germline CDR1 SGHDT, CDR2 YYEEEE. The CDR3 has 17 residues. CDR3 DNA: TGTGCCAGCAGCTTGGGGACCACCGGACAGGGGCGCAATGAGCAGTTCTTC. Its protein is CASSLGTTGQGRNEQFF.

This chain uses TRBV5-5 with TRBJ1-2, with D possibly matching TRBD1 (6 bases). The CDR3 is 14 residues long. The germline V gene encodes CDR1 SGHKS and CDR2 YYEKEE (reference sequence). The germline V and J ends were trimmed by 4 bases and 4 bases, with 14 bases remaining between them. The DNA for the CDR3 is TGTGCCAGCAGCCCCGGGACGGGGGCCTATGGCTACACCTTC. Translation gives CASSPGTGAYGYTF.

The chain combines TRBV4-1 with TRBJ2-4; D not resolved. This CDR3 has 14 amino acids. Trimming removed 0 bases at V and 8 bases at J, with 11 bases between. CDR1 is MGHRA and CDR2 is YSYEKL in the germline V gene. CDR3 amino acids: CASSQDLGYDIQYF. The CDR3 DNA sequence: TGCGCCAGCAGCCAAGATTTGGGGTACGACATTCAGTACTTC.

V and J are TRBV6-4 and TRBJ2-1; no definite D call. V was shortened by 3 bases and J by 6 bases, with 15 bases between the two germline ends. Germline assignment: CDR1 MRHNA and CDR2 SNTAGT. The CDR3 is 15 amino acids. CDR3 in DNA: TGTGCCAGCAGTGATAAGGCTTTAAGAAGCAATGAGCAGTTCTTC. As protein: CASSDKALRSNEQFF.

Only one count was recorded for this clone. The CDR3 is CASRDRPLYEQYF. The CDR3 nucleotides are TGCGCCAGCAGGGACAGGCCGTTATACGAGCAGTACTTC. This chain uses TRBV5-1 with TRBJ2-7; 7 nucleotides line up with TRBD1. Germline-derived CDR1 and CDR2 are SGHRS and YFSETQ. The CDR3 totals 13 residues. The V gene end was trimmed by 5 bases and the J gene end by 4 bases; junction bases not matched to a gene: 6.

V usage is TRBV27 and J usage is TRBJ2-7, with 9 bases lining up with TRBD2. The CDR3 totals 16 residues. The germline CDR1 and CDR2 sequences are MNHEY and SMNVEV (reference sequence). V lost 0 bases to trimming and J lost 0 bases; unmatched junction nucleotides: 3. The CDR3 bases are TGTGCCAGCAGTTTATCGGTAGCGGGGGCCTCCTACGAGCAGTACTTC. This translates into CASSLSVAGASYEQYF.

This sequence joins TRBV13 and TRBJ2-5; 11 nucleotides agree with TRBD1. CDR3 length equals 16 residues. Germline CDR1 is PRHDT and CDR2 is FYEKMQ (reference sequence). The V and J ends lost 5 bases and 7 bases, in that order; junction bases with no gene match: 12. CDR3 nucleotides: TGTGCCAGCAGCGCATCACGGACAGGGGGCAGGTTGACCCAGTACTTC. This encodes CASSASRTGGRLTQYF.

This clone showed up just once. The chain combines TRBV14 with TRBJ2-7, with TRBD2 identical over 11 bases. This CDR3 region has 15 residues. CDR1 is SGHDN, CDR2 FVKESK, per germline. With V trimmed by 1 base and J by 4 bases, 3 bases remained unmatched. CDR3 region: CASSQVTSGKYEQYF. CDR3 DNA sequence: TGTGCCAGCAGCCAAGTGACTAGCGGGAAGTACGAGCAGTACTTC.

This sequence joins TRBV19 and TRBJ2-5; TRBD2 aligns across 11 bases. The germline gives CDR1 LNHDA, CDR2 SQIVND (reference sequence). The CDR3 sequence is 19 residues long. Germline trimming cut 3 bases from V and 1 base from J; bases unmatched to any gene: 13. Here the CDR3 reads CASSISPTRLAGTQETQYF. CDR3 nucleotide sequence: TGTGCCAGTAGTATTTCTCCTACCAGACTAGCGGGAACCCAAGAGACCCAGTACTTC.

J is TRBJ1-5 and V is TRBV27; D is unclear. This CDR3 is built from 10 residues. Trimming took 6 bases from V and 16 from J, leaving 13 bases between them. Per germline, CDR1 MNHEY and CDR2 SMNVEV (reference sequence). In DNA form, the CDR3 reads TGTGCCAGCAGCCCGCCCGCCCCTCATTTT. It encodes CASSPPAPHF.

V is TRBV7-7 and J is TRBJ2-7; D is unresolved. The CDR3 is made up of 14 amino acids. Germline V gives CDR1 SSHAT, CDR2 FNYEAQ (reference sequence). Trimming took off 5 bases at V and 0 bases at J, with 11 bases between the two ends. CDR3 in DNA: TGTGCCAGCAGCCCCGATCTAAGCTCCTACGAGCAGTACTTC. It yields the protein CASSPDLSSYEQYF. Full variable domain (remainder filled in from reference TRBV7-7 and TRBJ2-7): GAGVSQSPRYKVTKRGQDVTLRCDPISSHATLYWYQQALGQGPEFLTYFNYEAQPDKSGLPSDRFSAERPEGSISTLTIQRTEQRDSAMYRCASSPDLSSYEQYFGPGTRLTVT.

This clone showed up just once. Written as DNA, the CDR3 is TGTGCCAGCAGACCAGGACAGGGAGAATTCTACGAGCAGTACTTC. Translating gives CASRPGQGEFYEQYF. This chain connects TRBV28 to TRBJ2-7, with 8 nucleotides matching TRBD1. CDR1 is MDHEN, CDR2 SYDVKM, per germline. CDR3 length: 15 residues. V lost 6 bases to trimming and J lost 3 bases; unmatched junction nucleotides: 10.

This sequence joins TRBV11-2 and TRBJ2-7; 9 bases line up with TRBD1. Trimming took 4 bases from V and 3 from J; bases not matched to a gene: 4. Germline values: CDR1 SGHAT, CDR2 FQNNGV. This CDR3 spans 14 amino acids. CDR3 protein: CASSYGTGRYEQYF. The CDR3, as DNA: TGTGCCAGCAGCTACGGGACAGGGCGCTACGAGCAGTACTTC.

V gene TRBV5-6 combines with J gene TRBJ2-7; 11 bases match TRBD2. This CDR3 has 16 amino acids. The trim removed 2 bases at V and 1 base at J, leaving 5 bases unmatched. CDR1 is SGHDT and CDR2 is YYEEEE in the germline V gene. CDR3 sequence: CASSFLAGGMSYEQYF. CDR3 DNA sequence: TGTGCCAGCAGCTTCTTAGCGGGAGGGATGTCCTACGAGCAGTACTTC.

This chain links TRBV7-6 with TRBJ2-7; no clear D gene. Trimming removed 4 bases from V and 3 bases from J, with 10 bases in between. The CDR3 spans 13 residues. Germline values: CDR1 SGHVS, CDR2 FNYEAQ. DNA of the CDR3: TGTGCCAGCAGCTCCGGCAGAGACTACGAGCAGTACTTC. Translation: CASSSGRDYEQYF.

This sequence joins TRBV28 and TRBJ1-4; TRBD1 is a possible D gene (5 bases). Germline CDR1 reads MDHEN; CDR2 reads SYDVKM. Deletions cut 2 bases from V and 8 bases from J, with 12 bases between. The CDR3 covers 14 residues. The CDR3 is CASSLGQGEEKLFF. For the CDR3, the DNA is TGTGCCAGCAGTTTAGGGCAGGGCGAGGAAAAACTGTTTTTT.